This T cell receptor beta chain was sequenced in a study of blood T cell repertoires in COVID-19 (dated by TCRdb to the early 2020s). Concerning the study at large: Samples covering the acute and convalescent phases of COVID-19 were provided by collaborators in the United States, Italy and Spain. Where available, HLA class I and class II types were obtained from metadata supplied by the sample provider rather than from assay-based typing. The repertoires were released in a freely available public database meant as a resource for research on the immune response to SARS-CoV-2. The dataset comprised deeply sampled blood TCRbeta repertoires from subjects exposed to, actively infected with, or recovered from COVID-19. The prospective study material was composed of cDNA or gDNA derived from T cells, B-cell-depleted T cells, or PBMCs. The samples were drawn from the first 160 participants of the ongoing ImmuneRACE study and from over a thousand subjects provided by 6 global collaborators. Sample metadata almost always included a de-identified subject ID, COVID-19 status, age in years and sex.

The CDR3 contains 14 residues, cysteine and phenylalanine counted. Only the CDR3 DNA stays, 42 bases, in frame from base 1. For this chain, trimming is 4 bases at the V end and 4 bases at the J end, and the number of junction bases without a gene match is 4. Looking up the germline V gene yields CDR1 MGHRA and CDR2 YSYEKL. The study at large found these results: Clinical and demographic metadata were provided uncurated, with the amount varying by source and participant.

TCRbeta CDR3 regions were amplified from genomic DNA by means of the immunoSEQ Assay, a bias-controlled multiplex PCR. The authors processed their data as follows. The number of nucleated cells in each sample was estimated by amplification of reference gene primers within the assay. To quantify the absolute abundance of each unique TCRbeta CDR3 rearrangement, sequence reads were collapsed and filtered. For each sample, productive Simpson clonality was calculated by taking the square root of Simpson's diversity index across productive rearrangements. TCRdb limited this immuneACCESS table to in-frame rearrangements with V and J called. A share of clones is missing; checked studies link under half to unresolved V genes, and the rest is unexplained. D and trimming were read from the DNA, whereas the V and J calls and clone size are those reported in that table. This sample is represented by tens of thousands of clones; around nine tenths of them were singletons. The biggest ten clones account for 7.3% of the sample.

One collaborating source in Seattle enrolled patients during active infection and followed them longitudinally through the course of disease. Whole blood was collected in K2EDTA tubes by collaborating institutions according to the institutions' own protocols. For TCRbeta analysis, collaborators shipped samples as frozen whole blood, isolated PBMCs, or DNA extracted from either of those sample types. With regard to this clone: Its target antigen remains unknown. No much larger clonotype is one base removed from it; base qualities were not supplied.

The source of this sequence is a man aged 35-49 years with COVID-19, enrolled during active disease. The rearrangement combines TRBV4-1 with TRBJ1-2; the central 9 bases match TRBD1. Sequencing was done on a sample of peripheral blood. The bases read TGCGCCAGCAGCCCCCAACAGGGGGCCTATGGCTACACCTTC. Its translation is CASSPQQGAYGYTF.